These T cell receptor beta chains were read from a single sample in a study of beta chain features in type 1 diabetes. This table comes from immunoSEQ multiplex PCR, and its TCRdb copy is limited to in-frame clones, with some not included. The data contain about 320,000 clones, roughly 15% of them singletons. What was sequenced was central memory CD4+ T cells from blood. The receptors were sampled from a young man in good health. CDR3s leave out the opening cysteine and the closing phenylalanine or tryptophan. Each record gives: V gene, clone size, CDR3 length, CDR3 protein. Rows may omit the clone size; those that give it use once, few, many or a size class.

v_gene: TRBV6-5
abundance: NA
len: 13
CDR3aa: ASSNRGVGTDTQY

v_gene: TRBV13
abundance: few
len: 14
CDR3aa: ASSYKGQGANEKLF

v_gene: TRBV6-5
abundance: few
len: 12
CDR3aa: ATTGTLNTGELF

v_gene: TRBV2
abundance: NA
len: 13
CDR3aa: ASSANSPGANVLT

v_gene: TRBV5-4
abundance: NA
len: 14
CDR3aa: ASSLGLVRVGTEAF

v_gene: TRBV6-1
abundance: many
len: 12
CDR3aa: ASRDDGPNTEAF

v_gene: TRBV6-6
abundance: NA
len: 12
CDR3aa: ASSRGTNGNTIY

v_gene: TRBV23-1
abundance: few
len: 13
CDR3aa: ASSPLDRGLGGAF

v_gene: TRBV5-1
abundance: NA
len: 11
CDR3aa: ASSFRAQETQY

v_gene: TRBV10-3
abundance: NA
len: 9
CDR3aa: ASSRQNEQF

v_gene: TRBV9
abundance: many
len: 13
CDR3aa: ASSVAGDSYNEQF

v_gene: TRBV10-1
abundance: NA
len: 9
CDR3aa: ASGAKNIQY

v_gene: TRBV19
abundance: NA
len: 13
CDR3aa: ASSIGQGWITEAF

v_gene: TRBV29-1
abundance: many
len: 13
CDR3aa: SVKTSGSNTGELF

v_gene: TRBV2
abundance: few
len: 11
CDR3aa: ARGRGGSYEQY

v_gene: TRBV6-5
abundance: NA
len: 11
CDR3aa: ASSHRDNYGYT

v_gene: TRBV9
abundance: NA
len: 13
CDR3aa: ASSVGSGSGGELF

v_gene: TRBV7-9
abundance: few
len: 15
CDR3aa: ASSLPFRSGRTDTQY

v_gene: TRBV11-3
abundance: few
len: 12
CDR3aa: ASSFGTGQETQY

v_gene: TRBV7-2
abundance: NA
len: 15
CDR3aa: ASSTGTSGPSYNEQF

v_gene: TRBV6-6
abundance: few
len: 13
CDR3aa: ASSYYPVAGDTQY

v_gene: TRBV19
abundance: few
len: 12
CDR3aa: ASTGTGGEETQY

v_gene: TRBV6-1
abundance: NA
len: 11
CDR3aa: ASSEMVRDTQY

v_gene: TRBV6-5
abundance: NA
len: 11
CDR3aa: ASTSEVVGELF

v_gene: TRBV19
abundance: NA
len: 15
CDR3aa: ASSGTGSSSSTDTQY

v_gene: TRBV10-3
abundance: few
len: 9
CDR3aa: AISAGDTQY

v_gene: TRBV6-5
abundance: few
len: 13
CDR3aa: ASSLSPGVGQPQH

v_gene: TRBV19
abundance: NA
len: 13
CDR3aa: ASSVDRANTGELF

v_gene: TRBV5-4
abundance: few
len: 9
CDR3aa: ASGWQETQY

v_gene: TRBV7-9
abundance: many
len: 9
CDR3aa: ASSSGTAAF

v_gene: TRBV28
abundance: NA
len: 12
CDR3aa: ASSLNRGDEKLF

v_gene: TRBV6-1
abundance: NA
len: 13
CDR3aa: ASSEAWGQHNEQF

v_gene: TRBV7-2
abundance: few
len: 11
CDR3aa: ASSLDGSYGYT

v_gene: TRBV28
abundance: NA
len: 14
CDR3aa: ASSLPGRQSNYGYT

v_gene: TRBV7-9
abundance: NA
len: 11
CDR3aa: ASSQAPTETQY

v_gene: TRBV11-3
abundance: few
len: 13
CDR3aa: ASSLVAGGNNEQF